This TCR beta chain emerged from a study of blood T cell repertoires in COVID-19. Study-level information: COVID-19 samples, acute and convalescent, were from the United States, Italy and Spain.

The V gene lost 6 bases and the J gene lost 3 bases, with 14 bases spanning the gap. Germline CDR1 LNHDA, CDR2 SQIVND (reference sequence). This CDR3 comprises 14 residues. Sequencing used immunoSEQ multiplex PCR; TCRdb keeps in-frame clones, though not all of them. Of about 100,000 clones detected, roughly 92% appear once; the ten largest clones hold around 2.1%. This TCR was recovered from a man aged 50-59 years with active COVID-19. The chain carries TRBV19 and TRBJ2-5; D possibly corresponds to TRBD2 (6 bases). The material sequenced was peripheral blood. The CDR3 protein is CASSRRGAEETQYF. In nucleotides, the CDR3 is TGTGCCAGTAGCAGGAGGGGTGCCGAAGAGACCCAGTACTTC.